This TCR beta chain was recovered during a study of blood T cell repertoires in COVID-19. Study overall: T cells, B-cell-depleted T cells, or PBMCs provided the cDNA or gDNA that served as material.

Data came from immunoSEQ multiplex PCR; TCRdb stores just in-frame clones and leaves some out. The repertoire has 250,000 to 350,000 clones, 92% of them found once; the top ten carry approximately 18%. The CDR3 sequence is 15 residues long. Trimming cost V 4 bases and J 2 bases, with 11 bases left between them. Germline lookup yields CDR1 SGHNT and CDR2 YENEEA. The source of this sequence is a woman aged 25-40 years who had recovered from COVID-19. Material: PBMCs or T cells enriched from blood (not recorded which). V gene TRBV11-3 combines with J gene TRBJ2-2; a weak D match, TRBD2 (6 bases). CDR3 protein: CASSSTGRNTGELFF. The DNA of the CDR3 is TGTGCCAGCAGCTCAACCGGGAGAAACACCGGGGAGCTGTTTTTT.